One T cell receptor beta chain is described in this entry. Adults between roughly 18 and 89 years of age took part from about 24 US areas. This sample is drawn from a study of blood T cell repertoires in COVID-19. The wider study: Italy, Spain and the United States were the sources of the convalescent and acute COVID-19 samples.

Per the original methods: Using reference gene primer amplification, nucleated cell counts were estimated. Assay: immunoSEQ multiplex PCR; the TCRdb copy retains only in-frame clones and omits some. That table is the source of V, J and clone size, and D and trimming were worked out from the DNA. This sample has 300,000 to 400,000 clones; 85% occur once, and the top ten carry under 2%. Unmatched junction bases numbered 7, after V lost 5 bases and J lost 2 bases. In germline, CDR1 is MNHEY, CDR2 SMNVEV (reference sequence). This CDR3 is 16 amino acids long. Sequencing was performed on PBMCs or T cells enriched from blood (not recorded which). The sequence derives from a woman aged 30 to 39 who had been exposed to COVID-19. The chain has TRBV27 and TRBJ2-1; 9 positions agree with TRBD1. CDR3 sequence reads: CASSRQGEVPYNEQFF. CDR3 sequence (DNA): TGTGCCAGCAGTCGACAGGGGGAAGTTCCCTACAATGAGCAGTTCTTC.